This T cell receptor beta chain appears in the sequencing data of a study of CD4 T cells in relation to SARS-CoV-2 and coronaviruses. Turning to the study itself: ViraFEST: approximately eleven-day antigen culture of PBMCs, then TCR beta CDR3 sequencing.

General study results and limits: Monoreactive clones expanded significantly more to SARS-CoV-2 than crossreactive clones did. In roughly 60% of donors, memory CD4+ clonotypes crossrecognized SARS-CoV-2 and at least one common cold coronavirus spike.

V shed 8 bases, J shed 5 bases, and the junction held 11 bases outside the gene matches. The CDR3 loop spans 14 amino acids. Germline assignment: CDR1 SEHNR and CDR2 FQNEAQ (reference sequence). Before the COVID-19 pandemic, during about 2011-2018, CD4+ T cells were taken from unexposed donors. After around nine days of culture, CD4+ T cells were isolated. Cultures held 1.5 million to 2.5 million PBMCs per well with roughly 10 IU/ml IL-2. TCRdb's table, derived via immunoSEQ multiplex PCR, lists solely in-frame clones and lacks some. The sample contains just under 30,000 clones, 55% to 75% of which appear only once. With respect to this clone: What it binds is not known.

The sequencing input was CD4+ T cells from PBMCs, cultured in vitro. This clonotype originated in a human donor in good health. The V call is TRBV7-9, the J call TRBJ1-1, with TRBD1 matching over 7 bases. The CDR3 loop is CASGAYRGLTEAFF. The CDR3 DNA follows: TGTGCCAGCGGGGCCTACAGGGGTCTTACTGAAGCTTTCTTT.